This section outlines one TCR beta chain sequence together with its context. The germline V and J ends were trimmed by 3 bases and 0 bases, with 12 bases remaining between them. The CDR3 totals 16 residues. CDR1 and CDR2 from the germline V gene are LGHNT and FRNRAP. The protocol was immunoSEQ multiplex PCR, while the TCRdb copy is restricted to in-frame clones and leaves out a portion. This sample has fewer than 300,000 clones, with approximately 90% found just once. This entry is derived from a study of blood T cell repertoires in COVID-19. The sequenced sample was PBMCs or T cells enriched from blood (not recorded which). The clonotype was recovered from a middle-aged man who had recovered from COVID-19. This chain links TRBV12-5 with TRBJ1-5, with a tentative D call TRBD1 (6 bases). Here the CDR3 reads CASGFGDIYSNQPQHF. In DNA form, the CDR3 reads TGTGCTAGTGGTTTTGGGGACATCTATAGCAATCAGCCCCAGCATTTT. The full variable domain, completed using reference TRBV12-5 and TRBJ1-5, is DARVTQTPRHKVTEMGQEVTMRCQPILGHNTVFWYRQTMMQGLELLAYFRNRAPLDDSGMPKDRFSAEMPDATLATLKIQPSEPRDSAVYFCASGFGDIYSNQPQHFGDGTRLSIL.